The clone carrying this T cell receptor (beta chain) appeared a few times. Its antigen is currently unknown. The data originate from a study of beta chain features in type 1 diabetes. The study reverse transcribed the entire isolated RNA, so it sequenced expressed TCRB transcripts. Assay: immunoSEQ multiplex PCR; the TCRdb copy retains only in-frame clones and omits some. This sample has approximately 160,000 clones, with more than 60% found just once. Overall study results and limits: Type 1 diabetes patients had moderately but significantly shorter TCRB CDR3s in all four CD4+ subsets. Insertion counts at VDJ junctions were lower in type 1 diabetes patients, who also showed more deletions there. In comparison with healthy donors, patients had naive, central memory and Treg TCRB repertoires that appeared more similar.

The specimen was naive CD4+ T cells from blood. The source is a young man with type 1 diabetes.

The CDR3 nucleotides are TGCAGCGTTGCGAGGGCGGCTAGCACAGATACGCAGTATTTT. Its protein product is CSVARAASTDTQYF. The chain has TRBV29-1 and TRBJ2-3; weak D call: TRBD2 (5 bases). V lost 4 bases and J lost 0, with 11 bases in between. Germline V gene sequence: CDR1 SQVTM, CDR2 ANQGSEA. The CDR3 is 14 amino acids.